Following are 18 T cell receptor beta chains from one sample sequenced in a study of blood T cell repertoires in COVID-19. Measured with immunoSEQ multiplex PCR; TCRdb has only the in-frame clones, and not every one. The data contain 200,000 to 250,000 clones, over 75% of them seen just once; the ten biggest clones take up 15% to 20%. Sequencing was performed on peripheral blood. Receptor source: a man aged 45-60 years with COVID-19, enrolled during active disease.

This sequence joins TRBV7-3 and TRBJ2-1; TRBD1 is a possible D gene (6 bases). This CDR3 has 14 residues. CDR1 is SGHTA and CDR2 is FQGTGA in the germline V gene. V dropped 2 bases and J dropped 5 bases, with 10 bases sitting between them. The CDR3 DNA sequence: TGTGCCAGCAGCTTAGGACAGAAAGACAATGAGCAGTTCTTC. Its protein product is CASSLGQKDNEQFF.

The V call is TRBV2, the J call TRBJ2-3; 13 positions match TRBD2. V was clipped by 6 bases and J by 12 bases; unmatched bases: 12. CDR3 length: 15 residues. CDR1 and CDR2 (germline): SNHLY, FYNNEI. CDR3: CASSWTSGGTANQYF. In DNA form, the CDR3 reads TGTGCCAGCAGCTGGACTAGCGGGGGAACTGCAAATCAGTATTTT.

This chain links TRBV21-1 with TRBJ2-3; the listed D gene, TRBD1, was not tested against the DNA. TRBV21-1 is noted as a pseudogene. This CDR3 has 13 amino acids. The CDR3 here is CARQGNWTDTQYF. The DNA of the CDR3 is TGTGCCAGACAGGGGAATTGGACAGATACGCAGTATTTT.

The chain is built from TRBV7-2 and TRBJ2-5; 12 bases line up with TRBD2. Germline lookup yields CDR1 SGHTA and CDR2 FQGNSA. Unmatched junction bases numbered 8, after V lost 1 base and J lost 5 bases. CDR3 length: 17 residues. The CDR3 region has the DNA TGTGCCAGCAGCTTAGGGACTAGCGGGAACCTCCCGGAGACCCAGTACTTC. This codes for CASSLGTSGNLPETQYF.

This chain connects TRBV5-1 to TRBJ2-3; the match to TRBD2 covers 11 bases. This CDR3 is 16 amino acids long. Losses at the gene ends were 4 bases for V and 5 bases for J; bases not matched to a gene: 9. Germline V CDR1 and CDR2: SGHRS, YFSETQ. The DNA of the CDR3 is TGCGCCAGCAGCCCGGGGACTAGCGGAGGGGGAGATACGCAGTATTTT. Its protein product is CASSPGTSGGGDTQYF.

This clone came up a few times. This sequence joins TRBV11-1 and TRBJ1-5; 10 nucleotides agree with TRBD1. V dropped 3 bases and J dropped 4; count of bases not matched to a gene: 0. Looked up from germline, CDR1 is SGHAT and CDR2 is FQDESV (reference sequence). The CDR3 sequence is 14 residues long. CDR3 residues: CASSLGQGNQPQHF. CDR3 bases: TGTGCCAGCAGCTTGGGACAGGGGAATCAGCCCCAGCATTTT.

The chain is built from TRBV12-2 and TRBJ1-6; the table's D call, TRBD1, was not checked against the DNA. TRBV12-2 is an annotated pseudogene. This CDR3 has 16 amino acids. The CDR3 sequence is CASRLPDRAEISPLHF. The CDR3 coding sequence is TGTGCAAGTCGCTTACCCGACAGGGCGGAAATTTCACCCCTCCACTTT.

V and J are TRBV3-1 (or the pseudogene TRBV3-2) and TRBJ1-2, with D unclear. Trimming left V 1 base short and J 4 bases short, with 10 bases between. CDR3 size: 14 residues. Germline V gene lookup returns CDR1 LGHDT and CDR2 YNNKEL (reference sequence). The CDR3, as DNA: TGTGCCAGCAGCCAAGCTAGATTCTCCTATGGCTACACCTTC. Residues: CASSQARFSYGYTF.

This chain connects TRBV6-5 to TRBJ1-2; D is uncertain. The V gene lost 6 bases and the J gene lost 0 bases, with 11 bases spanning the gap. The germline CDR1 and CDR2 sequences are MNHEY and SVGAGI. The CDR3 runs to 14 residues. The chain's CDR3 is CASSRVLANYGYTF. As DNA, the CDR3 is TGTGCCAGCAGCCGAGTTTTAGCTAACTATGGCTACACCTTC.

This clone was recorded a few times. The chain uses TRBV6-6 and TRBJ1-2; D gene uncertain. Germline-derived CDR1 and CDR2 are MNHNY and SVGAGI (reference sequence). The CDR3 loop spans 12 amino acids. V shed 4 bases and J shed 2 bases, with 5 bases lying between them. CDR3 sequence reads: CASSFENYGYTF. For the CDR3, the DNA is TGTGCCAGCAGTTTTGAGAACTATGGCTACACCTTC.

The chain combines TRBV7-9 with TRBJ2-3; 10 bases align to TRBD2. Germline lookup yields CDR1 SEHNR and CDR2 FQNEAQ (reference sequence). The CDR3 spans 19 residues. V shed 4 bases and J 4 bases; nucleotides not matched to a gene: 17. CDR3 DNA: TGTGCCAGCAGCTCCCTAGGGTCTCCAGCGGGAGGGGGCCCAGATACGCAGTATTTT. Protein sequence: CASSSLGSPAGGGPDTQYF.

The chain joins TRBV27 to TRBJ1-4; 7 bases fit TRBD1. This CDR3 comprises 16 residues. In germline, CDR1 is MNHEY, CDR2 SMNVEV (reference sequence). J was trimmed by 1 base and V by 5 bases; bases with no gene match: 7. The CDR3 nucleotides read TGTGCCAGCAGTGCGACAGGGAGGTTAACTAATGAAAAACTGTTTTTT. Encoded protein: CASSATGRLTNEKLFF.

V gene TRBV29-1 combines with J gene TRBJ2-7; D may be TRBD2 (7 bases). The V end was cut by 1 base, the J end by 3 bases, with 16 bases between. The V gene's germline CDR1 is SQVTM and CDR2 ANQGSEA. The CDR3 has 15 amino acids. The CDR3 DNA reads TGCAGCGTTGAAGTTGGGGGGGCGACGGGCTACGAGCAGTACTTC. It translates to CSVEVGGATGYEQYF.

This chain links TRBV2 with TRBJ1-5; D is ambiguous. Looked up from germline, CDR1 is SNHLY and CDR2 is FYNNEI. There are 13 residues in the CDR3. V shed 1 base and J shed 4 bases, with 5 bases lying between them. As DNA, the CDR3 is TGTGCCAGCAGTGAAGGGCAGAATCAGCCCCAGCATTTT. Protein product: CASSEGQNQPQHF.

Here the CDR3 DNA reads TGTGCCAGCAGCTTGCAGGGGGCAACTAATGAAAAACTGTTTTTT. Translated, it gives CASSLQGATNEKLFF. The gene calls are TRBV5-5 and TRBJ1-4; TRBD1 matches at 7 bases. The CDR3 covers 15 residues. V gave up 1 base and J gave up 0 bases; unmatched junction bases: 0. In germline, CDR1 is SGHKS, CDR2 YYEKEE (reference sequence).

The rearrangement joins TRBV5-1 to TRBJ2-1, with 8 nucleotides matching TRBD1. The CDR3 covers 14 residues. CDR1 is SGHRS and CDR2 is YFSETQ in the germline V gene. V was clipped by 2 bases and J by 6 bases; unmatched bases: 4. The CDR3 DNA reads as TGCGCCAGCAGCTTACAGGGGGTCCCCAATGAGCAGTTCTTC. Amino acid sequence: CASSLQGVPNEQFF.

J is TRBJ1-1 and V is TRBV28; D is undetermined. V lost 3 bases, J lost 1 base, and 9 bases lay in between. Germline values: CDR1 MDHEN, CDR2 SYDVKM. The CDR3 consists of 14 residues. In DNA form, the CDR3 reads TGTGCCAGCAGTTTTACTCTGAAGAACACTGAAGCTTTCTTT. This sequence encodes CASSFTLKNTEAFF.

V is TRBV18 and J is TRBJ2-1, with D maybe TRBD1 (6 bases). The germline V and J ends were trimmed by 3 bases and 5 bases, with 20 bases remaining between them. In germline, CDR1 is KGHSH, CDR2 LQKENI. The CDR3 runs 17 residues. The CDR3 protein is CASSPFTRTEVHNEQFF. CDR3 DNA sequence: TGTGCCAGCTCACCCTTTACCCGGACAGAGGTTCACAATGAGCAGTTCTTC. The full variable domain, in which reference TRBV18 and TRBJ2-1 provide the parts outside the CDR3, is NAGVMQNPRHLVRRRGQEARLRCSPMKGHSHVYWYRQLPEEGLKFMVYLQKENIIDESGMPKERFSAEFPKEGPSILRIQQVVRGDSAAYFCASSPFTRTEVHNEQFFGPGTRLTVL.